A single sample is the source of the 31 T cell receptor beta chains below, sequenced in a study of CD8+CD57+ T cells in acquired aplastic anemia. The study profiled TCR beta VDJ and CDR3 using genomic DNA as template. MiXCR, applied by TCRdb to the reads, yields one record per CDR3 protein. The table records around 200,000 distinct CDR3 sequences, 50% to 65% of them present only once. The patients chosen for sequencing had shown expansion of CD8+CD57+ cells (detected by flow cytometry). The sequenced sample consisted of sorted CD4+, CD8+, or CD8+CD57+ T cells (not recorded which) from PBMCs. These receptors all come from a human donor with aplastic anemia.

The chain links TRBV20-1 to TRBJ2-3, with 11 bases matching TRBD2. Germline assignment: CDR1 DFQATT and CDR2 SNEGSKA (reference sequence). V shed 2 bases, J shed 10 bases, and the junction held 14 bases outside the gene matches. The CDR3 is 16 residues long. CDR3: CSARHLLAGARGPQYF. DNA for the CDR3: TGCAGTGCTAGACACCTACTAGCGGGAGCGCGAGGTCCGCAGTATTTT.

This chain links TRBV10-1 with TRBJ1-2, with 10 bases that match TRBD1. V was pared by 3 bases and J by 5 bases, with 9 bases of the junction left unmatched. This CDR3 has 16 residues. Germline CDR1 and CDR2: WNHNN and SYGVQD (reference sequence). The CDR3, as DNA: TGCGCCAGCAGTGATAAGTGGGGACAGGGGAATTATGGCTACACCTTC. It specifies CASSDKWGQGNYGYTF.

DNA of the CDR3: TGTGCCAGCAGCCTACGGGACAGTGAAGACGAGCAGTACTTC. This codes for CASSLRDSEDEQYF. The chain carries TRBV7-9 and TRBJ2-7; 7 bases line up with TRBD1. Losses at the gene ends were 5 bases for V and 5 bases for J; bases not matched to a gene: 9. Germline loops: CDR1 SEHNR, CDR2 FQNEAQ (reference sequence). The CDR3 loop spans 14 amino acids.

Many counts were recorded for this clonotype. This CDR3 is CASSYSRRSSYEQYF. The CDR3 DNA sequence: TGTGCCAGCAGTTACTCGCGGAGAAGCTCCTACGAGCAGTACTTC. V usage is TRBV6-6 and J usage is TRBJ2-7; unclear D gene. The CDR3 is 15 amino acids. Germline CDR1 and CDR2: MNHNY and SVGAGI (reference sequence). Trimming left V 0 bases short and J 0 bases short, with 9 bases between.

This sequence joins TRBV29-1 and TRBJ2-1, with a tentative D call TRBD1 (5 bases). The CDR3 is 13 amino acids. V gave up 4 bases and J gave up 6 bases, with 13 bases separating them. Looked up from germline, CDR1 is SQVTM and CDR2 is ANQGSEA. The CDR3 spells CSVGQSQGNEQFF. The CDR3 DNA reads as TGCAGCGTTGGACAGTCCCAAGGCAATGAGCAGTTCTTC.

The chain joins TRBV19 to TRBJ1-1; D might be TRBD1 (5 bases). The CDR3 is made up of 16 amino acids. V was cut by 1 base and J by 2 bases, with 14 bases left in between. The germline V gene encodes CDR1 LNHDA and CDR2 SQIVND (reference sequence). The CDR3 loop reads CASSIVGRGVNTEAFF. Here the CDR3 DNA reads TGTGCCAGTAGTATAGTCGGCCGGGGGGTCAACACTGAAGCTTTCTTT.

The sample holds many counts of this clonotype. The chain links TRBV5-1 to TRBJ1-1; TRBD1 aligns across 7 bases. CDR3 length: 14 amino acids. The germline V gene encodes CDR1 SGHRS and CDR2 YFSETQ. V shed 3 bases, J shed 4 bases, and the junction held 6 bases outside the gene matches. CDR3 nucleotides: TGCGCCAGCAGCTCCACAGGGGTCGGCACTGAAGCTTTCTTT. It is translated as CASSSTGVGTEAFF.

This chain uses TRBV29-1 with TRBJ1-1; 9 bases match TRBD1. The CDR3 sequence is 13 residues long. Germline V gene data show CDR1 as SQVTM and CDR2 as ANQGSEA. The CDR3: CSATGGLGTEAFF. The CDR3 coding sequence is TGCAGTGCCACAGGGGGCTTGGGGACTGAAGCTTTCTTT.

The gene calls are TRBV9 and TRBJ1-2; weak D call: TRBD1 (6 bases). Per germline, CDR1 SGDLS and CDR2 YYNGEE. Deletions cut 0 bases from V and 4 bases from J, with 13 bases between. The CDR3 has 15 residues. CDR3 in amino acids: CASSVDGGWTYGYTF. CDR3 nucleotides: TGTGCCAGCAGCGTAGATGGGGGCTGGACCTATGGCTACACCTTC.

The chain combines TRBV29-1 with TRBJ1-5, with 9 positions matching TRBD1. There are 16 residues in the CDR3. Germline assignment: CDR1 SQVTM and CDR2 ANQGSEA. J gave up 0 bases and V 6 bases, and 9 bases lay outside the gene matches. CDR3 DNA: TGCAGCGTCCGGGACAGGGTCAAATATAGCAATCAGCCCCAGCATTTT. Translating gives CSVRDRVKYSNQPQHF.

The CDR3 bases are TGTGCCAGCAGCCCTGGGGAAAGGAATGAGCAGTTCTTC. Protein sequence: CASSPGERNEQFF. This chain connects TRBV4-2 to TRBJ2-1, with unresolved D. There are 13 residues in the CDR3. Germline CDR1 and CDR2: LGHNA and YNFKEQ. V lost 4 bases and J 7 bases, leaving 11 bases between the germline ends.

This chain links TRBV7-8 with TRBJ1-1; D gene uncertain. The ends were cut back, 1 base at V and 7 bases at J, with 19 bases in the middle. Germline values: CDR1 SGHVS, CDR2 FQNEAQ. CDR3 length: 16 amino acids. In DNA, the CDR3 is TGTGCCAGCAGCTTAGGTGGATACGGTACAACTAATGAAGCTTTCTTT. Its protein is CASSLGGYGTTNEAFF.

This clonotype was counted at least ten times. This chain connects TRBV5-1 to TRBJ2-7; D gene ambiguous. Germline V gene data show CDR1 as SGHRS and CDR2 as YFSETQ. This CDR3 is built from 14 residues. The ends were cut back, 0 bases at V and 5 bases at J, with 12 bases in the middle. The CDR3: CASSLARVVNEQYF. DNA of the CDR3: TGCGCCAGCAGCTTGGCTAGGGTTGTAAACGAGCAGTACTTC.

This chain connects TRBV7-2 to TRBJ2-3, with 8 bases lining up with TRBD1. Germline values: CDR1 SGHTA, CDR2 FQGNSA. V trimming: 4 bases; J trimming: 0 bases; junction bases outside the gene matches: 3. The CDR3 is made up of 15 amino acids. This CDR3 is CASSWTGMSTDTQYF. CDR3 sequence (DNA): TGTGCCAGCAGCTGGACAGGGATGAGCACAGATACGCAGTATTTT.

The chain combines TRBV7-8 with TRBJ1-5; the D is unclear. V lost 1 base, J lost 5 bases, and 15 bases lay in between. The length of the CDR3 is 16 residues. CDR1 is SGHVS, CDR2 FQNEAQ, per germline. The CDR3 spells CASSLVRALDHQPQHF. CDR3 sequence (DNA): TGTGCCAGCAGCTTAGTGAGGGCCCTGGACCATCAGCCCCAGCATTTT.

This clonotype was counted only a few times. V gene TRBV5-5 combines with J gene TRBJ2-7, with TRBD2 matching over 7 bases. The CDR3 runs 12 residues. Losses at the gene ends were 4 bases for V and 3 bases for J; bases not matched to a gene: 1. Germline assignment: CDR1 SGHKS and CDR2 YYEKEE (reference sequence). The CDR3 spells CASSGGVYEQYF. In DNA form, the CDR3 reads TGTGCCAGCAGCGGGGGGGTCTACGAGCAGTACTTC. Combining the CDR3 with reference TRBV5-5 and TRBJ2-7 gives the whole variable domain DAGVTQSPTHLIKTRGQQVTLRCSPISGHKSVSWYQQVLGQGPQFIFQYYEKEERGRGNFPDRFSARQFPNYSSELNVNALLLGDSALYLCASSGGVYEQYFGPGTRLTVT.

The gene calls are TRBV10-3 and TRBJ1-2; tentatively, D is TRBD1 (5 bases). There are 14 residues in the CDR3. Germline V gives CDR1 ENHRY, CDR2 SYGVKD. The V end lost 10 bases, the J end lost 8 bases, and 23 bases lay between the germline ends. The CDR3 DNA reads TGTGCCAGCAGCCCGTCATGGGGCGCATCCGGCTACACCTTC. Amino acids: CASSPSWGASGYTF.

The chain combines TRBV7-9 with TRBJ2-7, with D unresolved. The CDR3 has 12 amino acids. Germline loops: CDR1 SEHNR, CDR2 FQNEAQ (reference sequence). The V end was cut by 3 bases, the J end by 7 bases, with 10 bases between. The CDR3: CASSLDRMEQYF. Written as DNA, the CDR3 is TGTGCCAGCAGCTTGGATAGGATGGAGCAGTACTTC. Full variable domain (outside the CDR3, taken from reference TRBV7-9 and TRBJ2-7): DTGVSQNPRHKITKRGQNVTFRCDPISEHNRLYWYRQTLGQGPEFLTYFQNEAQLEKSRLLSDRFSAERPKGSFSTLEIQRTEQGDSAMYLCASSLDRMEQYFGPGTRLTVT.

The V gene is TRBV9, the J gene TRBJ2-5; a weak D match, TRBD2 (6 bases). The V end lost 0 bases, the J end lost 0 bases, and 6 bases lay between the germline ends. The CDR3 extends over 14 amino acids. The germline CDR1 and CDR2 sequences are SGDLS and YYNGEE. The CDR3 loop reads CASSVGTNQETQYF. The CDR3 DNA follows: TGTGCCAGCAGCGTAGGGACTAACCAAGAGACCCAGTACTTC.

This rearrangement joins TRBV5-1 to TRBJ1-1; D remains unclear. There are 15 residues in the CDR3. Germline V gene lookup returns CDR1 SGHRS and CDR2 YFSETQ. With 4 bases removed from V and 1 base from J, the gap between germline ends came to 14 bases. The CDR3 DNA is TGCGCCAGCAGCGCGCAATCGAGTTCGAACACTGAAGCTTTCTTT. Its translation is CASSAQSSSNTEAFF.

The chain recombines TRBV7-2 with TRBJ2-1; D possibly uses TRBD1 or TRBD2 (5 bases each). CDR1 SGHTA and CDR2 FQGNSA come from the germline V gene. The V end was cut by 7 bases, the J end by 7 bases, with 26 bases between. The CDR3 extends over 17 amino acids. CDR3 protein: CASNPGPRTATGNEQFF. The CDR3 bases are TGTGCCAGCAACCCGGGACCAAGGACGGCGACGGGTAATGAGCAGTTCTTC.

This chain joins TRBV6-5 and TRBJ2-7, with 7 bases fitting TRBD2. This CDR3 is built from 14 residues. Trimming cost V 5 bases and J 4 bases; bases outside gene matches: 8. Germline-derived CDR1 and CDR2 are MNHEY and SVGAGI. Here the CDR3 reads CASSEPQGGYEQYV. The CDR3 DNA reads TGTGCCAGCAGTGAACCGCAGGGAGGGTACGAGCAGTACGTC.

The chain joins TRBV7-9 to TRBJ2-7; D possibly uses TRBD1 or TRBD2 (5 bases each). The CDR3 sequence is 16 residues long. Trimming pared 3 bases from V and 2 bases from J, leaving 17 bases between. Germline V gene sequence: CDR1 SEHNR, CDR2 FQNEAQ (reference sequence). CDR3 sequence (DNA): TGTGCCAGCAGCTTGGGGGAGACTCGGAGCGCCTACGAGCAGTACTTC. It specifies CASSLGETRSAYEQYF. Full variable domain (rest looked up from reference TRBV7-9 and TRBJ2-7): DTGVSQNPRHKITKRGQNVTFRCDPISEHNRLYWYRQTLGQGPEFLTYFQNEAQLEKSRLLSDRFSAERPKGSFSTLEIQRTEQGDSAMYLCASSLGETRSAYEQYFGPGTRLTVT.

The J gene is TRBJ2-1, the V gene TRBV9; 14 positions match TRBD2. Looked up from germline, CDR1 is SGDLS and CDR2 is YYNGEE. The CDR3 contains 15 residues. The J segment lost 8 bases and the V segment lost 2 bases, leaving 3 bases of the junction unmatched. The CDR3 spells CASSVGTSGGYEQFF. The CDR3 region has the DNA TGTGCCAGCAGCGTCGGGACTAGCGGGGGATATGAGCAGTTCTTC.

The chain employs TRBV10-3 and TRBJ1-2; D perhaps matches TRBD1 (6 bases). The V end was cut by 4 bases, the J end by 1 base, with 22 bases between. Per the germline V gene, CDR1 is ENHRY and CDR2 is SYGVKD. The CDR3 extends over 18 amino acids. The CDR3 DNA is TGTGCCATCAGTGCGATACAGAGGACAGAGCAAAGTAACTATGGCTACACCTTC. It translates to CAISAIQRTEQSNYGYTF.

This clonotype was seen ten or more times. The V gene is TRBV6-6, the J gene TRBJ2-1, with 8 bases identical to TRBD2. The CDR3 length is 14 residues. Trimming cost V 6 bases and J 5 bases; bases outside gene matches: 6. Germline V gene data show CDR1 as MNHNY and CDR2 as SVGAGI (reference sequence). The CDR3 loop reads CASSRRGADNEQFF. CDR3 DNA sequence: TGTGCCAGCAGCAGGCGGGGGGCCGACAATGAGCAGTTCTTC.

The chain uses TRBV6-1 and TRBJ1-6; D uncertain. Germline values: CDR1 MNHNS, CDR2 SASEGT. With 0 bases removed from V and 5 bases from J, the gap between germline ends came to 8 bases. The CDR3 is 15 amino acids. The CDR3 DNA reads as TGTGCCAGCAGTGAAGCTGGCGCCAATAATTCACCCCTCCACTTT. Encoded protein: CASSEAGANNSPLHF.

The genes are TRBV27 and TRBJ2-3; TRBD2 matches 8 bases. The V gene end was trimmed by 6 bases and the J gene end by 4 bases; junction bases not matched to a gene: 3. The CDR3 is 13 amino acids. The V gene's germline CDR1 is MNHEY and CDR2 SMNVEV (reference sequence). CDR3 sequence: CASSEAGADTQYF. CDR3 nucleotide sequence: TGTGCCAGCAGCGAAGCGGGAGCAGATACGCAGTATTTT.

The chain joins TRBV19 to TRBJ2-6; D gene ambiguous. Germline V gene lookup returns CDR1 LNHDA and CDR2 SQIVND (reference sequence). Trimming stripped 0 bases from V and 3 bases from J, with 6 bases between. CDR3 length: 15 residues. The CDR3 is CASSIDNLGANVLTF. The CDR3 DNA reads TGTGCCAGTAGTATAGACAACCTTGGGGCCAACGTCCTGACTTTC.

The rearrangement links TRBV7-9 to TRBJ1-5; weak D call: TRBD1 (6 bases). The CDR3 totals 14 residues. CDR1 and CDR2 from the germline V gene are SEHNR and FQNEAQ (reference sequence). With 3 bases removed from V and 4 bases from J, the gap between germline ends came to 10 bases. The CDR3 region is CASSFDQGNQPQHF. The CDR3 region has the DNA TGTGCCAGCAGCTTTGACCAGGGGAATCAGCCCCAGCATTTT.

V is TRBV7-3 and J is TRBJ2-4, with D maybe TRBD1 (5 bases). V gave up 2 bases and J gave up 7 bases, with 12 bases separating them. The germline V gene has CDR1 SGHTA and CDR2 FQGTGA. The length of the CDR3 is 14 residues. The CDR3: CASSLQGFGNIQYF. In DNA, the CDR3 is TGTGCCAGCAGCTTACAGGGATTTGGGAACATTCAGTACTTC.